This T cell receptor beta chain is from a study of T cell clonotyping in hematopoietic cell transplantation. About the study: Recipients' pretransplant samples followed cytoreduction. Study-wide results and caveats: Recipient TCR diversity dropped after transplant; expanded clonotypes rose from day 30 to 180. Higher Inverse Simpson Index values in graft donor and pretransplant recipient predicted broader posttransplant TCR diversity.

CDR1 and CDR2 (germline): SGHTS, YDEGEE. CDR3 size: 13 residues. V gave up 9 bases and J gave up 2 bases, with 14 bases separating them. As regards this clone: Its specificity is not known.

The table came from immunoSEQ multiplex PCR; TCRdb's copy has only in-frame clones and leaves some out. The repertoire holds approximately 41,000 clones, with less than 85% as singletons. Indicated time point: recipient sample about 28 days before transplant, after cytoreduction. The source material was peripheral blood mononuclear cells, sampled before stem cell transplant. This rearrangement joins TRBV5-8 to TRBJ1-2; the D gene is possibly TRBD1 (5 bases). This TCR derives from a man between 60 and 75 years old with acute myeloid leukemia. Some clones in this sample may be carry-over from other donors' samples. CDR3 DNA sequence: TGTGCCACCCGAGGAAGGGGAAACTATGGCTACACCTTC. Its protein product is CATRGRGNYGYTF.